The 11 T cell receptor beta chains below all came from one sample that was sequenced in a study of T cells in Graves' hyperthyroidism and ophthalmopathy. From RNA transcripts, TCR beta CDR3 regions were amplified. RT-PCR in the first round (using the HTBI primer set) targeted the TCR CDR3. TCRdb recomputed calls from the multiplex PCR reads with MiXCR, one row per CDR3 protein. The table includes a few hundred thousand distinct CDR3 sequences, about a sixth detected once. The sequenced sample was blood. These receptors came from a woman between 40 and 50 years old with Graves' ophthalmopathy.

In this sample, this clonotype turned up many times. The chain combines TRBV24-1 with TRBJ1-2; 7 bases align to TRBD1. This CDR3 comprises 13 residues. V lost 3 bases, J lost 4 bases, and 1 base stayed unmatched. Germline V gene sequence: CDR1 KGHDR, CDR2 SFDVKD. The CDR3 here is CATSDGTAYGYTF. CDR3 coding DNA: TGTGCCACCAGTGATGGGACAGCCTATGGCTACACCTTC.

This clonotype was found many times. The rearrangement joins TRBV29-1 to TRBJ2-7, with D perhaps matching TRBD1 (5 bases). The CDR3 totals 13 residues. V was cut by 4 bases and J by 4 bases, with 14 bases left in between. Germline V CDR1 and CDR2: SQVTM, ANQGSEA. CDR3 in DNA: TGCAGCGTTGCAAACAGGCTGAGTTACGAGCAGTACTTC. Its protein product is CSVANRLSYEQYF.

The sample holds a few counts of this clonotype. The chain employs TRBV7-2 and TRBJ1-2; possible D gene TRBD1, 5 bases. The CDR3 consists of 13 residues. The V end was cut by 6 bases, the J end by 7 bases, with 15 bases between. Germline CDR1 reads SGHTA; CDR2 reads FQGNSA. CDR3 sequence (DNA): TGTGCCAGCAGTTTCGGGGCAGGAGGTGGCTACACCTTC. Protein sequence: CASSFGAGGGYTF. Using reference TRBV7-2 and TRBJ1-2 for the parts outside the CDR3, the full variable domain is GAGVSQSPSNKVTEKGKDVELRCDPISGHTALYWYRQSLGQGLEFLIYFQGNSAPDKSGLPSDRFSAERTGGSVSTLTIQRTQQEDSAVYLCASSFGAGGGYTFGSGTRLTVV.

The chain couples TRBV4-1 to TRBJ2-7; 10 nucleotides line up with TRBD2. From germline, CDR1 is MGHRA and CDR2 YSYEKL. This CDR3 has 15 residues. V was clipped by 1 base and J by 3 bases; unmatched bases: 3. The CDR3 DNA is TGCGCCAGCAGCCAAGCACTAGCGGGGATCTACGAGCAGTACTTC. Protein product: CASSQALAGIYEQYF.

V is TRBV30 and J is TRBJ2-7; 14 positions match TRBD2. After removal of 2 bases from V and 5 bases from J, the junction contained 11 bases not matched to a gene. Per germline, CDR1 GTSNPN and CDR2 SVGIG (reference sequence). The CDR3 covers 17 residues. The CDR3 is CAWSLGTSGSRFHEQYF. In DNA form, the CDR3 reads TGTGCCTGGAGTCTCGGGACTAGCGGGAGCAGGTTCCACGAGCAGTACTTC.

This clonotype was detected ten times or more. The J gene is TRBJ1-5, the V gene TRBV19, with D unresolved. Germline loops: CDR1 LNHDA, CDR2 SQIVND (reference sequence). V lost 10 bases and J lost 7, with 14 bases in between. There are 12 residues in the CDR3. This CDR3 reads CATSGGKQPQHF. CDR3 nucleotide sequence: TGTGCCACTAGCGGAGGGAAACAGCCCCAGCATTTT.

This clonotype was counted a single time. This chain joins TRBV14 and TRBJ1-2, with D perhaps matching TRBD1 (5 bases). Germline-derived CDR1 and CDR2 are SGHDN and FVKESK. The CDR3 is 15 amino acids. Trimming stripped 1 base from V and 4 bases from J, with 13 bases between. The CDR3 DNA reads as TGTGCCAGCAGCCAAGGACAGACTCTCCCCTATGGCTACACCTTC. Amino acids: CASSQGQTLPYGYTF.

The CDR3 sequence: CASSRSHRPSYEQYF. CDR3 coding DNA: TGTGCCAGCAGTCGAAGCCACAGACCGTCCTACGAGCAGTACTTC. The genes are TRBV6-1 and TRBJ2-7; D gene unclear. Germline V gene lookup returns CDR1 MNHNS and CDR2 SASEGT. V lost 5 bases, J lost 1 base, and 15 bases lay in between. The CDR3 is 15 amino acids.

This clonotype was found many times. This chain connects TRBV28 to TRBJ1-1; D is perhaps TRBD1 (6 bases). Germline lookup yields CDR1 MDHEN and CDR2 SYDVKM. The CDR3 sequence is 16 residues long. V dropped 5 bases and J dropped 6 bases, with 22 bases sitting between them. The CDR3 nucleotides are TGTGCCAGCAGTCCCTATTCCGGGGGGCGCAGCCCTGAAGCTTTCTTT. Protein: CASSPYSGGRSPEAFF.

This clonotype was counted at least ten times. The chain employs TRBV30 and TRBJ1-1; TRBD1 matches at 7 bases. V dropped 8 bases and J dropped 2; count of bases not matched to a gene: 8. The germline V gene has CDR1 GTSNPN and CDR2 SVGIG (reference sequence). The CDR3 loop spans 13 amino acids. CDR3 residues: CAQNRDSNTEAFF. DNA of the CDR3: TGTGCCCAGAACCGGGACAGTAACACTGAAGCTTTCTTT.

This clonotype has a count of ten or more. The V call is TRBV7-9, the J call TRBJ1-1, with 8 bases aligning to TRBD1. CDR1 is SEHNR and CDR2 is FQNEAQ in the germline V gene (reference sequence). The CDR3 is made up of 13 amino acids. J gave up 8 bases and V 4 bases, and 6 bases lay outside the gene matches. CDR3 DNA sequence: TGTGCCAGCAGCTCCCGACAGGGGACCGAAGCTTTCTTT. Translation gives CASSSRQGTEAFF.